Listed below are T cell receptor beta chains from one sample, sequenced in a study of T cell responses to AZD1222 COVID-19 vaccine. Profiled with immunoSEQ multiplex PCR; TCRdb holds only in-frame clones, not every one. The table has some 98,000 clones, around 84% seen once. The sequenced sample was peripheral blood, obtained 28 days after the second AZD1222 dose. These receptors came from an adult who received the AZD1222 COVID-19 vaccine. Each CDR3 is given with its conserved first and last residue. D genes are given only for firm matches. Expanded clones are given a class, and other clones once, few, many or no size at all.

. TRBJ1-1 . TRBV6-6 TGTGCCAGCAGTTTCACAGGGAAGACTGAAGCTTTCTTT CASSFTGKTEAFF
TRBD1 TRBJ2-1 . TRBV9 TGTGCCAGCAGCGTCCACCACAGGGGAAATGAGCAGTTCTTC CASSVHHRGNEQFF
. TRBJ2-2 . TRBV9 TGTGCCAGCAGCGTAGAAGGCACCGGGGAGCTGTTTTTT CASSVEGTGELFF
. TRBJ1-1 . TRBV11-3 TGTGCCAGCAGCTTATCAGTAAACACTGAAGCTTTCTTT CASSLSVNTEAFF
. TRBJ1-3 . TRBV7-9 TGTGCCAGCAGCCCCGGGCGGGGGCAGCGAAACACCATATATTTT CASSPGRGQRNTIYF
TRBD1 TRBJ1-1 few TRBV4-1 TGCGCCAGCAGCCAAGACTCGGGACAGCACGGGGCTGAAGCTTTCTTT CASSQDSGQHGAEAFF
TRBD1 TRBJ1-2 . TRBV18 TGTGCCAGCTCACCACAGGGACAGGCAAACTATGGCTACACCTTC CASSPQGQANYGYTF
. TRBJ1-3 . TRBV4-2 TGTGCCAGCAGCCAGTGGGGGGAGGCTGGAAACACCATATATTTT CASSQWGEAGNTIYF
. TRBJ2-7 . TRBV5-6 TGTGCCGGCAGTTCGCCCTGGAGCTCCTACGAGCAGTACTTC CAGSSPWSSYEQYF
. TRBJ2-2 once TRBV4-1 TGCGCCAGCAGCCAAGGAGGGGGATACGGGGAGCTGTTTTTT CASSQGGGYGELFF
. TRBJ1-2 . TRBV19 TGTGCCAGTAGTCCCCGATCTGGCGACTATGGCTACACCTTC CASSPRSGDYGYTF
. TRBJ1-1 . TRBV12-5 TGTGCTAGTGGTTTGGGACGGATGGAAGCTTTCTTT CASGLGRMEAFF
. TRBJ1-4 . TRBV5-1 TGCGCCAGCAGCTTGGCCAGGGAAGGTGAAAAACTGTTTTTT CASSLAREGEKLFF
. TRBJ1-2 . TRBV3-1/TRBV3-2 TGTGCCAGCAGCCAAGATACCCGGGGGACTGCCTTC CASSQDTRGTAF
. TRBJ1-3 . TRBV20-1 TGCAGTGCTAGTCGCCCGACAGAGCCTGGAAACACCATATATTTT CSASRPTEPGNTIYF
TRBD1 TRBJ2-1 . TRBV19 TGTGCCAGTAGTATAGCCCTCGACAGGGACCCCGATGAGCAGTTCTTC CASSIALDRDPDEQFF
. TRBJ2-5 . TRBV19 TGTGCCAGTAGTACCCCAGGGCACCCATACGAGACCCAGTACTTC CASSTPGHPYETQYF
TRBD1 TRBJ1-1 . TRBV6-5 TGTGCCAGCAGGGACAGGGAGGCTTTCTTT CASRDREAFF
TRBD2 TRBJ2-7 . TRBV7-2 TGTGCCAGCAGCTTCTCAGTAGCGGGCCAGAGCTCCTACGAGCAGTACTTC CASSFSVAGQSSYEQYF
. TRBJ2-7 few TRBV2 TGTGCCAGCAGTGTTGACCTCTACGAGCAGTACTTC CASSVDLYEQYF
. TRBJ1-3 . TRBV5-6 TGTGCCAGCAGCTTGGCGGAACGAAACACCATATATTTT CASSLAERNTIYF
TRBD2 TRBJ2-7 . TRBV4-1 TGCGCCAGCAGCCAAGAACCCGTAACGGGGGGGCGGGGCGAGCAGTACTTC CASSQEPVTGGRGEQYF
. TRBJ2-7 . TRBV14 TGTGCCAGCAGCCGGGCGGGCGTTCTCTACGAGCAGTACTTC CASSRAGVLYEQYF
. TRBJ2-5 once TRBV6-5 TGTGCCAGCAGTTACTCATTACAGATGTACCAAGAGACCCAGTACTTC CASSYSLQMYQETQYF
TRBD2 TRBJ2-1 . TRBV5-4 TGTGCCACTAACCCCCAACTAGCGGGAGTCGAGCAGTTCTTC CATNPQLAGVEQFF
. TRBJ1-6 . TRBV6-5 TGTGCCAGCAGAATGGAACAGAATAATTCACCCCTCCACTTT CASRMEQNNSPLHF
. TRBJ1-2 . TRBV2 TGTGCCAGCCAGATGATGGCAGATCGCTACACCTTC CASQMMADRYTF
. TRBJ1-4 once TRBV11-3 TGTGCCAGCCGTTCACCCCGGGGAAAACTGTTTTTT CASRSPRGKLFF
TRBD1 TRBJ2-5 . TRBV9 TGTGCCAGCAGCGCTCAGACAGGGGGGGAGACCCAGTACTTC CASSAQTGGETQYF
TRBD1 TRBJ1-5 . TRBV5-1 TGCGCCAGCAGCCCTATCCCGGGACAGGGGGAAGGAGGGAGCAATCAGCCCCAGCATTTT CASSPIPGQGEGGSNQPQHF
. TRBJ2-5 . TRBV9 TGTGCCAGCAGCGTAGCGGCGGATCAAGAGACCCAGTACTTC CASSVAADQETQYF
TRBD1 TRBJ1-2 . TRBV7-8 TGTGCCAGCAGCTTAAGTCAGGGGGTTGGCTATGGCTACACCTTC CASSLSQGVGYGYTF